This TCR beta chain came from a study of T cell responses to AZD1222 COVID-19 vaccine. This CDR3 contains 17 residues. The germline CDR1 and CDR2 sequences are LGHNA and YSLEER. The ends were cut back, 0 bases at V and 2 bases at J, with 16 bases in the middle. Sequencing was performed with immunoSEQ multiplex PCR; in TCRdb, only in-frame clones are kept and a portion is missing. Altogether about 100,000 clones are present, about 86% being singletons, with the ten largest covering about 1.5%. Notes on this clone: Its antigen is still unknown.

Findings and caveats of the study: Nearly half of unique spike-specific TCRs reportedly avoided B.1.351 and B.1.1.7 mutated regions. Two AZD1222 doses significantly raised spike-specific TCR breadth and depth over controls.

The receptor was derived from an adult in good health. The sequenced sample was peripheral blood, obtained on day 0 of AZD1222 vaccination. The V call is TRBV4-3, the J call TRBJ2-5; D is perhaps TRBD1 (6 bases). The CDR3 sequence is CASSQDRSRGQQETQYF. CDR3 sequence (DNA): TGCGCCAGCAGCCAAGATCGAAGTCGCGGACAGCAAGAGACCCAGTACTTC.